This TCR beta chain was sequenced in a study of shared clonotypes between healthy human individuals. Looking at the study overall: Donors consisted of two women and a few men between 18 and 49. Findings of the study overall: Estimated richness was generally greater in naive than memory subsets.

Donors comprised only Caucasian adults living in Nashville, Tennessee. Of note for this clone: Antigen: not known.

TCRdb's table, derived via immunoSEQ multiplex PCR, lists solely in-frame clones and lacks some. The sample has 2 million to 2.5 million clones; 90% to 95% are singletons. There are 17 residues in the CDR3. Germline V gene data show CDR1 as SGHVS and CDR2 as FNYEAQ. With 1 base clipped from V and 4 bases from J, the junction kept 10 bases outside the gene matches. The TCR comes from a man aged 18 to 29 in good health. Some clones in this sample may be carry-over from other donors' samples. The rearrangement uses TRBV7-6 and TRBJ1-2; 9 bases are a match to TRBD1. Sequences were obtained from naive CD4+ T cells from PBMCs. Subset denoted: CD45RA+ positively selected. CDR3 nucleotide sequence: TGTGCCAGCAGCTTAGAAGGGGGACAGGGACCAAGCTATGGCTACACCTTC. Amino acids: CASSLEGGQGPSYGYTF.